This entry is about one TCR beta chain. Antigen specificity is unknown. Each TRB amplification used about 250-550 ng of genomic DNA from blood. In germline, CDR1 is SGHTA, CDR2 FQGTGA. This CDR3 contains 15 residues. Trimming at V came to 2 bases and at J to 4 bases, leaving 4 bases not matched to a gene. These data come from a study of T and B cells in COVID-19 patients. Study-level background: COVID-19 patients gave peripheral blood either during active infection or after recovery. Regarding the study as a whole: CD4+, regulatory T cell, CD8+ and sorted SARS-CoV-2-responsive or tetramer+ T cells were not yet sequenced. Active COVID-19 showed highly clonal TRB repertoires; recovery showed diversity and richness above healthy donors.

TRB rearrangements were amplified by multiplex PCR with BIOMED2 TRB-A/B primers. TCRdb fed the multiplex PCR reads into MiXCR, producing one record per CDR3 protein. This sample carries fewer than 9,500 distinct CDR3 sequences, 25% to 30% of them seen once, and the ten largest clones take around a quarter. The J gene is TRBJ2-2, the V gene TRBV7-3; 7 bases match TRBD1. This TCR came from a human donor who had recovered from COVID-19. Material: blood. CDR3 amino acids: CASSLGTVGTGELFF. CDR3 bases: TGTGCCAGCAGCTTAGGGACAGTGGGCACCGGGGAGCTGTTTTTT.